This TCR beta chain was sequenced during a study of PD-1 blockade in mismatch repair-deficient tumors. Background on the study: Enrolled about 2012-2016, patients had progressing, pretreated mismatch repair-deficient cancers of about a dozen types. General study points: Tumor-resident clones, often absent from pretreatment blood, expanded after pembrolizumab and then contracted.

Only in-frame clones appear in the TCRdb table, and some are missing; sequencing was by immunoSEQ multiplex PCR. The table lists some 66,000 clones, 88% of them singletons, with over 11% in the top ten. On this clone: Its target is not known.

The germline gives CDR1 KGHSH, CDR2 LQKENI. This CDR3 comprises 19 residues. V gave up 0 bases and J gave up 1 base; unmatched junction bases: 12. This receptor was taken from an adult with mismatch repair-deficient cancer. This sequence joins TRBV18 and TRBJ2-5; 9 bases are a match to TRBD1. Specimen: peripheral blood, collected 52 weeks after starting pembrolizumab. CDR3 region: CASSPPRGRDRDAQETQYF. The DNA for the CDR3 is TGTGCCAGCTCACCACCTCGCGGAAGGGACAGGGATGCCCAAGAGACCCAGTACTTC.